This T cell receptor beta chain was observed in a study of blood T cell repertoires in COVID-19. Study in general: Whether acute or convalescent, the COVID-19 samples came from the United States, Italy and Spain.

The table came from immunoSEQ multiplex PCR; TCRdb's copy has only in-frame clones and leaves some out. The table lists 200,000 to 300,000 clones, more than 75% of them singletons. The CDR3 runs to 17 residues. The V call is TRBV12-2, the J call TRBJ2-3; the table's D call of TRBD2 was not tested on the DNA. TRBV12-2 is an annotated pseudogene. Sequencing was carried out using peripheral blood. This TCR was recovered from a woman in her fifties or sixties with acute or convalescent COVID-19. CDR3 coding DNA: TGTGCAAGTCGCTCGCCCGGACTAACGGGGAGGTTAAATACGCAGTATTTT. The encoded protein is CASRSPGLTGRLNTQYF.